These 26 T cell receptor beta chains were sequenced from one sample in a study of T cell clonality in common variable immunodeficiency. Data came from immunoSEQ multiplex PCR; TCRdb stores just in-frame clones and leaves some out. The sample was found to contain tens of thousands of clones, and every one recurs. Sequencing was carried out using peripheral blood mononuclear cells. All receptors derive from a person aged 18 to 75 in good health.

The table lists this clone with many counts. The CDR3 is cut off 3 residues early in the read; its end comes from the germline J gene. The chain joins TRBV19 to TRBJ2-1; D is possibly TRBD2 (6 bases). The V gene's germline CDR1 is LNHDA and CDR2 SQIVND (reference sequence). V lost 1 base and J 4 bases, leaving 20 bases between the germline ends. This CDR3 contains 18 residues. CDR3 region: CASSIGLARRERYNEQFF. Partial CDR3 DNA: TGTGCCAGTAGTATAGGGCTAGCCAGACGGGAGCGGTACAATGAG. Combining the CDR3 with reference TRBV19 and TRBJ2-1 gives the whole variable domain DGGITQSPKYLFRKEGQNVTLSCEQNLNHDAMYWYRQDPGQGLRLIYYSQIVNDFQKGDIAEGYSVSREKKESFPLTVTSAQKNPTAFYLCASSIGLARRERYNEQFFGPGTRLTVL.

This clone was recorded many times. CDR3 loop: CASSSLNPPEGSPAPYNEQFF. The CDR3 DNA, read in part, is TGTGCCAGCAGCTCTTTAAACCCCCCTGAGGGCAGCCCAGCACCTTACAATGAG. This sequence joins TRBV7-1 and TRBJ2-1, with D perhaps matching TRBD2 (5 bases). The CDR3 is cut off 3 residues early in the read; its end comes from the germline J gene. TRBV7-1 is an ORF for which the function is uncertain. V lost 3 bases, J lost 4 bases, and 31 bases lay in between. CDR3 length equals 21 residues.

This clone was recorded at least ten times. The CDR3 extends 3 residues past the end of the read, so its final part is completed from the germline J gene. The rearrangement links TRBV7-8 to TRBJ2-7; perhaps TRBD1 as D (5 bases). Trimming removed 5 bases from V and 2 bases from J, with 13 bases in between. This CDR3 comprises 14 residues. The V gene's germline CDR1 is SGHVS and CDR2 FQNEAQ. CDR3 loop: CASSQSDRPYEQYF. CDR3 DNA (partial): TGTGCCAGCAGCCAGTCCGACAGACCCTACGAG.

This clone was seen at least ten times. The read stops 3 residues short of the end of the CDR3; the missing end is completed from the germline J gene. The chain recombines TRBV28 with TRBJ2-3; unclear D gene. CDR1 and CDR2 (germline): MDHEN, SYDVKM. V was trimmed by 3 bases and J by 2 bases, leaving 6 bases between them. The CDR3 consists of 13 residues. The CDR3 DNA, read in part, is TGTGCCAGCAGTTTGGGCCCCACAGATACG. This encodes CASSLGPTDT. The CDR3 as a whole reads CASSLGPTDTQYF.

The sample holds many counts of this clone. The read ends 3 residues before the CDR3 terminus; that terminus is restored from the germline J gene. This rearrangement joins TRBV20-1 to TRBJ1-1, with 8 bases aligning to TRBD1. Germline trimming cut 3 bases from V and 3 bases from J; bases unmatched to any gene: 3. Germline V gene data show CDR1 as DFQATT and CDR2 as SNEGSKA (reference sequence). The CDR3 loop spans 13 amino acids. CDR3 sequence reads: CSARRQGYTEAFF. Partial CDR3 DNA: TGCAGTGCTAGGAGACAGGGGTACACTGAA.

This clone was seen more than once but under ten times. The sequenced CDR3 bases are TGCAGTGCTTCACAAAGGGGCTCAGGAGGAGACTCCTATAATTCACCC. Protein: CSASQRGSGGDSYNSP. The complete CDR3 sequence is CSASQRGSGGDSYNSPLHF. The chain links TRBV20-1 to TRBJ1-6; TRBD1 might be the D (5 bases). The read finishes 3 residues shy of the CDR3 end, and the germline J gene is used to complete it. This CDR3 is built from 19 residues. The V gene's germline CDR1 is DFQATT and CDR2 SNEGSKA (reference sequence). Trimming left V 5 bases short and J 0 bases short, with 23 bases between.

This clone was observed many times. CDR3 sequence reads: CASSPPGDRYGYTF. The sequenced part of the CDR3 DNA is TGTGCCAGCAGCCCCCCCGGGGATCGCTATGGC. This chain links TRBV7-6 with TRBJ1-2, with D unclear. The CDR3 extends 3 residues past the end of the read, so its final part is completed from the germline J gene. From germline, CDR1 is SGHVS and CDR2 FNYEAQ. V lost 5 bases, J lost 4 bases, and 14 bases lay in between. The CDR3 sequence is 14 residues long.

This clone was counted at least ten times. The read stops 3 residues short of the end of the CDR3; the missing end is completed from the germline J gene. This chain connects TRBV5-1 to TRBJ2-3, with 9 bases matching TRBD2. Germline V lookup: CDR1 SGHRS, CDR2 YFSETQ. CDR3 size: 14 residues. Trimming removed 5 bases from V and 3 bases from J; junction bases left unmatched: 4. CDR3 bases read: TGCGCCAGCAGGCGGACTAGCGAGACAGATACG. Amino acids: CASRRTSETDT. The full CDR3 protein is CASRRTSETDTQYF.

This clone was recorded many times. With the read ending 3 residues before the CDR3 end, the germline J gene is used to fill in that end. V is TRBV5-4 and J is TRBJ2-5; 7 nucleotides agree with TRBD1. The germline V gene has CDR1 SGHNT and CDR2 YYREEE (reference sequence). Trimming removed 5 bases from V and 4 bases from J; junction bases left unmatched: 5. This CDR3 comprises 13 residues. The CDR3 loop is CASRRDSSETQYF. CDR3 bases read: TGTGCCAGCAGAAGGGACAGCTCAGAGACC.

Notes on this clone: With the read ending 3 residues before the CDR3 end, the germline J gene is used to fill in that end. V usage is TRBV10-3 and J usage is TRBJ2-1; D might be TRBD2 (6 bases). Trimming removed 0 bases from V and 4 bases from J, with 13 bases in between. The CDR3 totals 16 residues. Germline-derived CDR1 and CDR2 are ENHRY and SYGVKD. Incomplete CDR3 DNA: TGTGCCATCAGTGAGTCGACACTAGCCCCTTACAATGAG. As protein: CAISESTLAPYNE. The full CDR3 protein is CAISESTLAPYNEQFF.

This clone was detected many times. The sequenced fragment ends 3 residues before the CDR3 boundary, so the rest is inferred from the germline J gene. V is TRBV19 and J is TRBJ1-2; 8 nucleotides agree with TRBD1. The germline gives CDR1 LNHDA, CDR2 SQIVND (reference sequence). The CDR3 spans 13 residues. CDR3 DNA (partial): TGTGCCAGTAGTCCGACAGGGGTAAGCGGC. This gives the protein CASSPTGVSG. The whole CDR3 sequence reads CASSPTGVSGYTF.

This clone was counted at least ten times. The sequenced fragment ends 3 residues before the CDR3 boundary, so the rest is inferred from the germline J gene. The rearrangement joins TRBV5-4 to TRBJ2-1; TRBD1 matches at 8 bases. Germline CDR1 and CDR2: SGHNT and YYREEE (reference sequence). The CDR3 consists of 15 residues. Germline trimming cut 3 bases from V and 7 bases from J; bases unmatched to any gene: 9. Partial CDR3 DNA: TGTGCCAGCAGCTCCCCGGACAGGGTGCTGAATGAG. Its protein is CASSSPDRVLNE. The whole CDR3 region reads CASSSPDRVLNEQFF.

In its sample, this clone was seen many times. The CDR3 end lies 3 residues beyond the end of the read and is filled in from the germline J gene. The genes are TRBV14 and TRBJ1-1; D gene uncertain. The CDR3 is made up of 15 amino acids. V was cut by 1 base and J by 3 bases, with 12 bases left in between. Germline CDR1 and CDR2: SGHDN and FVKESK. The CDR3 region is CASSQVKGSDTEAFF. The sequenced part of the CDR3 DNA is TGTGCCAGCAGCCAAGTGAAGGGCTCTGACACTGAA.

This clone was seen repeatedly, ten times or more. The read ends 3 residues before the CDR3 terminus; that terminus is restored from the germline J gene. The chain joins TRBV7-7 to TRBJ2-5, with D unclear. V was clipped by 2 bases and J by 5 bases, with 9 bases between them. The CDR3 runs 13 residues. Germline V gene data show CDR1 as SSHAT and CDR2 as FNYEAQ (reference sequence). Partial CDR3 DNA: TGTGCCAGCAGCTTACTACGTTCCGAGACC. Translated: CASSLLRSET. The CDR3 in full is CASSLLRSETQYF.

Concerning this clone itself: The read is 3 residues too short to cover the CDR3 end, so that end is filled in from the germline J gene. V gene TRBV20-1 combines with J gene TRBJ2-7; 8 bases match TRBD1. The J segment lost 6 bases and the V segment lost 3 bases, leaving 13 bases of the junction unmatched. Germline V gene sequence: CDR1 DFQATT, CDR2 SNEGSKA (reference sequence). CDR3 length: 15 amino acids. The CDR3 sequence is CSASFGSATGAEQYF. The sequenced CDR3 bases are TGCAGTGCTAGTTTCGGGTCAGCGACAGGGGCCGAG.

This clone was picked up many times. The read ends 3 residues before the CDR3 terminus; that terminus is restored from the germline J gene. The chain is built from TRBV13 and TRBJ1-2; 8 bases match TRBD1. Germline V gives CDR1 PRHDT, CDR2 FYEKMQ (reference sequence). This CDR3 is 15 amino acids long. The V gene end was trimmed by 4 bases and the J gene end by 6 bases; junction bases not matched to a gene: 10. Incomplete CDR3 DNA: TGTGCCAGCAGCTCCCCCCGGACAGGGAAGGATGGC. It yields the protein CASSSPRTGKDG. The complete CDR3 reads CASSSPRTGKDGYTF.

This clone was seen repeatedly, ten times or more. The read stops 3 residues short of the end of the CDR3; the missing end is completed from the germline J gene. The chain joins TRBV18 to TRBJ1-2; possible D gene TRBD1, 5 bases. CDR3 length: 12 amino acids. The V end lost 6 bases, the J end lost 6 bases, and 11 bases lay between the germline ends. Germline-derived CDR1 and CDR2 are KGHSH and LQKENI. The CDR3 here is CASSDPGNGYTF. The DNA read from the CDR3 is TGTGCCAGCTCCGACCCAGGGAATGGC.

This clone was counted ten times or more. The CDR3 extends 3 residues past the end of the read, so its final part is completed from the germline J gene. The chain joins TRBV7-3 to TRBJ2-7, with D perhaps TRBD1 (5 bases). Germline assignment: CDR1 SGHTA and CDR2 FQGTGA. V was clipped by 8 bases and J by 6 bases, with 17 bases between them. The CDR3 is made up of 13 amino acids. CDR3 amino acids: CASGQGSDSEQYF. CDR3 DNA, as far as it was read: TGTGCCAGCGGGCAGGGATCAGACAGCGAG.

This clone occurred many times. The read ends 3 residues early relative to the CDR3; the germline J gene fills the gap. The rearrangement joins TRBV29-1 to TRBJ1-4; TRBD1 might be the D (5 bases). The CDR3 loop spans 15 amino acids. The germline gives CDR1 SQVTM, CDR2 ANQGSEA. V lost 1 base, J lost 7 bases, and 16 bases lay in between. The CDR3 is CSVEGDGARGEKLFF. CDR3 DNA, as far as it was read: TGCAGCGTTGAAGGTGACGGGGCGCGGGGTGAAAAA. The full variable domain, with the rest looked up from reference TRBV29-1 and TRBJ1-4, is SAVISQKPSRDICQRGTSLTIQCQVDSQVTMMFWYRQQPGQSLTLIATANQGSEATYESGFVIDKFPISRPNLTFSTLTVSNMSPEDSSIYLCSVEGDGARGEKLFFGSGTQLSVL.

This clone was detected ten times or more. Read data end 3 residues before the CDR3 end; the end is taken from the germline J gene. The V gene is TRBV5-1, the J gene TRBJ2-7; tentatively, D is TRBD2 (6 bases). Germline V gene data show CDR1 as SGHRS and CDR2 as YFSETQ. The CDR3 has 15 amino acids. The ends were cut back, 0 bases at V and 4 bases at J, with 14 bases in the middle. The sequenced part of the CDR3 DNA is TGCGCCAGCAGCTTGGATGGTAGCGGCCAATACGAG. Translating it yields CASSLDGSGQYE. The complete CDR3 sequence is CASSLDGSGQYEQYF. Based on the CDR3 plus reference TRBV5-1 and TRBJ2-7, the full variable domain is KAGVTQTPRYLIKTRGQQVTLSCSPISGHRSVSWYQQTPGQGLQFLFEYFSETQRNKGNFPGRFSGRQFSNSRSEMNVSTLELGDSALYLCASSLDGSGQYEQYFGPGTRLTVT.

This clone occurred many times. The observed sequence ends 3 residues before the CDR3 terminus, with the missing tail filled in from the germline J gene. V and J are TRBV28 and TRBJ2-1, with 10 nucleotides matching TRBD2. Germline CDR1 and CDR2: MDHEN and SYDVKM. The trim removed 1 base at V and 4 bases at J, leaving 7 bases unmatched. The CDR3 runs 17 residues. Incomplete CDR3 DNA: TGTGCCAGCAGTTTATCCCAGACTAGCGGGTTTTACAATGAG. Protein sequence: CASSLSQTSGFYNE. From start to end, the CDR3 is CASSLSQTSGFYNEQFF.

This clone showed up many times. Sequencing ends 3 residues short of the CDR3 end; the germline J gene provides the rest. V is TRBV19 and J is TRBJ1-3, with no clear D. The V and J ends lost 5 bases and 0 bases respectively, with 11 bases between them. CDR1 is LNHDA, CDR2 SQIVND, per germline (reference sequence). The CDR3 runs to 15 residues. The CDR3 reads CASSASDSSGNTIYF. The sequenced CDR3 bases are TGTGCCAGTAGTGCCTCCGACTCCTCTGGAAACACC.

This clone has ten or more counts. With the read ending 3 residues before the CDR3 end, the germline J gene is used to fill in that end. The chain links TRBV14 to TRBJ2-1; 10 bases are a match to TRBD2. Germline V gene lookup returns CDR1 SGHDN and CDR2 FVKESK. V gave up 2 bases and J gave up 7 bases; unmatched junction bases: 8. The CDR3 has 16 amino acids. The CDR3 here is CASSQTAGGPGNEQFF. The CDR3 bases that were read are TGTGCCAGCAGCCAAACAGCGGGAGGGCCGGGTAATGAG.

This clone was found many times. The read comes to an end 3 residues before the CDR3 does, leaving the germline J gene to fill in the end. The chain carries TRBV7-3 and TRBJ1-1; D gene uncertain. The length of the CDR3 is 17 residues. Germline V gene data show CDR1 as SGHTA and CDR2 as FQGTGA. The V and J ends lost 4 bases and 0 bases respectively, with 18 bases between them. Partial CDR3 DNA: TGTGCCAGCAGCTGGCTCCTACAGAACCCCATGAACACTGAA. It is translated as CASSWLLQNPMNTE. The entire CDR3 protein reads CASSWLLQNPMNTEAFF.

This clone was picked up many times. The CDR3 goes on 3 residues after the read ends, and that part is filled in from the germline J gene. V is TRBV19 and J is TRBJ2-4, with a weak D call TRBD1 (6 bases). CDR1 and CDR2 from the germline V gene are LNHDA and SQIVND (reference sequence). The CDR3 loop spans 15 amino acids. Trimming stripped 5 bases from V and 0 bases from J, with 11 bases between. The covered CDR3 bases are TGTGCCAGTAGTCCCGACAGGTTAGCCAAAAACATT. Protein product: CASSPDRLAKNI. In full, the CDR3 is CASSPDRLAKNIQYF.

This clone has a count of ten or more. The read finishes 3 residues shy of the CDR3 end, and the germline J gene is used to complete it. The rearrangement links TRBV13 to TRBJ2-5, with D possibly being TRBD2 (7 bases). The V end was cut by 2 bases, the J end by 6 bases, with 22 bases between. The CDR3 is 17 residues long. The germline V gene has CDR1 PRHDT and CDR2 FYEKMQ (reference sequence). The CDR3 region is CASSLHGRSGGHQTQYF. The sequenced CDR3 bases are TGTGCCAGCAGCTTACACGGTCGATCGGGGGGCCATCAGACC.